This is a list of T cell receptor beta chains from one sample in a study of cytomegalovirus exposure and HLA in healthy donors. The protocol was immunoSEQ multiplex PCR, while the TCRdb copy is restricted to in-frame clones and leaves out a portion. This sample has about 76,000 clones, with roughly 70% found just once. Source material: PBMCs. These receptors all come from a man aged 55 to 70 in good health and CMV-seropositive. The CDR3 runs from the conserved cysteine through the conserved F or W. The D gene is left open where the match is weak. Expanded clones are given a class, and other clones once, few, many or no size at all.

J gene	D gene	clone size	V gene	CDR3 DNA	CDR3 protein
TRBJ1-5	.	.	TRBV5-1	TGCGCCAGCAGCTTGGCAGAGGATCAGCCCCAGCATTTT	CASSLAEDQPQHF
TRBJ2-7	.	.	TRBV5-1	TGCGCCAGCAGCTTGGGGGCAGGGGCCCCCTACGAGCAGTACTTC	CASSLGAGAPYEQYF
TRBJ2-7	TRBD2	.	TRBV5-6	TGTGCCAGCAGCCCGGGACTAGCGGTTTACGAGCAGTACTTC	CASSPGLAVYEQYF
TRBJ1-3	.	.	TRBV2	TGTGCCAGCAGTGAACCCCGGACAGCCTCCAGAAACACCATATATTTT	CASSEPRTASRNTIYF
TRBJ1-5	.	.	TRBV7-9	TGTGCCAGCGGCCCCGGGGGCAATCAGCCCCAGCATTTT	CASGPGGNQPQHF
TRBJ1-2	.	.	TRBV6-6	TGTGCCAGCACCCTCGGACTGAACTATGGCTACACCTTC	CASTLGLNYGYTF
TRBJ2-3	.	.	TRBV5-5	TGTGCCAGCAGTCAAGGGGGACCCCTGGCCACAGATACGCAGTATTTT	CASSQGGPLATDTQYF
TRBJ1-5	TRBD1	.	TRBV28	TGTGCCAGCAGCCTGGGACAGGGTGTTTGGCAGCCCCAGCATTTT	CASSLGQGVWQPQHF
TRBJ1-4	.	few	TRBV11-2	TGTGCCAGCAGCTTATTAGGTCGGCAGGAACATGAAAAACTGTTTTTT	CASSLLGRQEHEKLFF
TRBJ2-7	.	few	TRBV28	TGTGCCAGCACCCGGATACAGACGGCCTACGAGCAGTACTTC	CASTRIQTAYEQYF
TRBJ1-2	.	.	TRBV4-3	TGCGCCAGCAGCCCTTATTTACACAGTTGGGGCTACACCTTC	CASSPYLHSWGYTF
TRBJ2-3	.	.	TRBV5-1	TGCGCCAGCAGCTCCCTCGGCCCCACTAGTTTTGCAGATACGCAGTATTTT	CASSSLGPTSFADTQYF
TRBJ1-5	.	few	TRBV5-6	TGTGCCAGCAGCGTTTCGACTCGGACAGACTTTAGCAATCAGCCCCAGCATTTT	CASSVSTRTDFSNQPQHF
TRBJ1-2	TRBD1	.	TRBV9	TGTGCCAGCAGCATCCGGGACAGCCCTGGGTATGGCTACACCTTC	CASSIRDSPGYGYTF
TRBJ2-1	.	.	TRBV6-5	TGTGCCAGCAAAGTCCCCTCGGGGAATGAGCAGTTCTTC	CASKVPSGNEQFF
TRBJ2-4	TRBD1	once	TRBV10-2	TGCGCCAGCAGCCCCGGCAACAGGGGGAACATTCAGTACTTC	CASSPGNRGNIQYF
TRBJ1-2	.	.	TRBV30	TGTGCCTGGAGTAAACAGGGAAGCTATGGCTACACCTTC	CAWSKQGSYGYTF
TRBJ2-7	TRBD1	.	TRBV6-4	TGTGCCAGCAGTGACTCATTGGACAGGGAAACCTACGAGCAGTACTTC	CASSDSLDRETYEQYF
TRBJ1-2	TRBD1	.	TRBV29-1	TGCAGCGTTGAAGAATTGCAGGGGGCTAACTATGGCTACACCTTC	CSVEELQGANYGYTF
TRBJ2-7	TRBD2	.	TRBV27	TGTGCCAGCAGTTCGCGACTAGCGGGAGGCGGACTGCGCGAGCAGTACTTC	CASSSRLAGGGLREQYF
TRBJ2-1	TRBD2	.	TRBV7-3	TGTGCCAGCAGGTCTTATCGGGACGCCGGGGGGAATGAGCAGTTCTTC	CASRSYRDAGGNEQFF
TRBJ1-2	TRBD1	once	TRBV5-1	TGCGCCAGCAGCTTGGAACCCGGGACAGGGTATGGCTACACCTTC	CASSLEPGTGYGYTF
TRBJ2-1	.	.	TRBV11-3	TGTGCCAGCAGCTTAGACCTTAGCAATGAGCAGTTCTTC	CASSLDLSNEQFF
TRBJ2-2	TRBD1	.	TRBV6-5	TGTGCCAGCAGTGCCGGACAGGATAACACCGGGGAGCTGTTTTTT	CASSAGQDNTGELFF
TRBJ2-3	TRBD2	.	TRBV7-9	TGTGCCAGCACCACTAGCGGGAGAACAGATACGCAGTATTTT	CASTTSGRTDTQYF
TRBJ1-2	TRBD1	.	TRBV5-1	TGCGCCAGCAGCGGTGGGACAGCAGAATATGGCTACACCTTC	CASSGGTAEYGYTF
TRBJ2-7	TRBD2	.	TRBV11-2	TGTGCCAGCAGCCTCTCTAGCGGGGGGCCGTACGAGCAGTACTTC	CASSLSSGGPYEQYF
TRBJ2-3	TRBD2	.	TRBV9	TGTGCCAGCAGCGTCTCTACGGGACTAGCGGCAGATACGCAGTATTTT	CASSVSTGLAADTQYF
TRBJ2-5	.	.	TRBV5-4	TGTGCCAGCAGCCGGAGCGGAGAGACCCAGTACTTC	CASSRSGETQYF
TRBJ2-3	TRBD2	.	TRBV27	TGTGCCAGCAGCCAATGGGGGGGTCCCTCCGAGAACACGCAGTATTTT	CASSQWGGPSENTQYF
TRBJ2-3	.	.	TRBV11-3	TGTGCCAGCAGCTTTGGAGTAGCGGACACAGATACGCAGTATTTT	CASSFGVADTDTQYF
TRBJ1-1	.	.	TRBV11-2	TGTGCCAGCAGCTTTCAGGGGCTCATGAACACTGAAGCTTTCTTT	CASSFQGLMNTEAFF
TRBJ1-1	.	.	TRBV19	TGTGCCAGTAGTATTCGAGGGAGGGGTATGGGAGACACTGAAGCTTTCTTT	CASSIRGRGMGDTEAFF
TRBJ1-2	.	few	TRBV28	TGTGCCAGCAGTTACAGGGCTGAGGCTTCTGGCTACACCTTC	CASSYRAEASGYTF
TRBJ2-5	TRBD1	few	TRBV12-5	TGTGCTAGTGGTGAAGGGACAGGGCAAGAGACCCAGTACTTC	CASGEGTGQETQYF
TRBJ1-1	.	.	TRBV7-9	TGTGCCAGCAGCTTAGCGACAGGACTCTGGAACACTGAAGCTTTCTTT	CASSLATGLWNTEAFF
TRBJ1-2	.	once	TRBV27	TGTGCCAGCAGTTCCAGCTATGGCTACACCTTC	CASSSSYGYTF
TRBJ2-7	TRBD1	.	TRBV28	TGTGCCAGCAGCGAGGACAGGGGGAGCTCCTACGAGCAGTACTTC	CASSEDRGSSYEQYF
TRBJ1-2	.	.	TRBV6-6	TGTGCCAGCGGGTCGTCAGGGCCCCACCGAAACTATGGCTACACCTTC	CASGSSGPHRNYGYTF